Shown below are 5 T cell receptor beta chains from a single sample sequenced in a study of a mutant IDH1 vaccine in newly diagnosed glioma. Assay used: immunoSEQ multiplex PCR; TCRdb lists only in-frame clones, some missing. The data contain fewer than 50,000 clones, roughly three quarters of them singletons. As for time point: baseline, week 1 (first vaccination visit). Treatment defined: pre-vaccination baseline after standard-of-care therapy. The sample consisted of PBMCs, taken from a glioma patient treated with radiotherapy, temozolomide or both. The source is a man aged 35-49 years with glioma. Some clones in this sample may be carry-over from other donors' samples.

This chain connects TRBV2 to TRBJ2-1; the D gene is possibly TRBD2 (6 bases). The CDR3 is 13 residues long. Germline CDR1 is SNHLY and CDR2 is FYNNEI. With 8 bases removed from V and 7 bases from J, the gap between germline ends came to 15 bases. The DNA of the CDR3 is TGTGCCAGCGCTTCGGGACTCCTAAATGAGCAGTTCTTC. This encodes CASASGLLNEQFF.

CDR3 coding DNA: TGTGCCAGCAGCTTAAAGGAAAGGAGATGGTGGGAGACCCAGTACTTC. Protein: CASSLKERRWWETQYF. The J gene is TRBJ2-5, the V gene TRBV7-9; D unclear. The CDR3 extends over 16 amino acids. Deletions cut 2 bases from V and 5 bases from J, with 18 bases between. Germline-derived CDR1 and CDR2 are SEHNR and FQNEAQ (reference sequence).

The genes are TRBV6-4 and TRBJ1-5; D unresolved. Between the trimmed V and J ends, which lost 4 bases and 0 bases, there was a span of 4 bases. Germline V gene sequence: CDR1 MRHNA, CDR2 SNTAGT. This CDR3 has 13 amino acids. The CDR3 reads CASSVGSNQPQHF. CDR3 DNA: TGTGCCAGCAGTGTGGGTAGCAATCAGCCCCAGCATTTT.

This chain connects TRBV6-7 to TRBJ1-1, with 7 bases that match TRBD1. TRBV6-7 carries the ORF label, with uncertain function. The trim removed 3 bases at V and 0 bases at J, leaving 7 bases unmatched. The CDR3 contains 16 residues. The CDR3 spells CASSYAGQDLNTEAFF. In DNA form, the CDR3 reads TGTGCCAGCAGTTATGCCGGACAGGATTTGAACACTGAAGCTTTCTTT.

The rearrangement links TRBV7-9 to TRBJ2-3; D possibly uses TRBD1 or TRBD2 (5 bases each). The length of the CDR3 is 15 residues. In germline, CDR1 is SEHNR, CDR2 FQNEAQ (reference sequence). V shed 5 bases and J shed 4 bases, with 16 bases lying between them. CDR3 nucleotide sequence: TGTGCCAGCAGCCTGAGCTGGGACCTCCCAGATACGCAGTATTTT. It yields the protein CASSLSWDLPDTQYF.